The 17 T cell receptor beta chains listed next were all sequenced from one sample in a study of blood T cell repertoires in COVID-19. Assay: immunoSEQ multiplex PCR; the TCRdb copy retains only in-frame clones and omits some. The profile shows some 26,000 clones, around nine tenths of them singletons. Sequencing input: peripheral blood. Source of these receptors: a human donor with active COVID-19. The donor label of this sample is uncertain.

V is TRBV18 and J is TRBJ2-7; D is possibly TRBD1 (6 bases). Germline CDR1 reads KGHSH; CDR2 reads LQKENI. The CDR3 totals 14 residues. The V end lost 3 bases, the J end lost 5 bases, and 14 bases lay between the germline ends. The CDR3 nucleotides are TGTGCCAGCTCACCTCGAACAGGGTCAGACGAGCAGTACTTC. Residues: CASSPRTGSDEQYF.

The chain joins TRBV6-2 or TRBV6-3 to TRBJ1-1; 7 bases match TRBD1. The germline V gene has CDR1 MNHEY and CDR2 SVGEGT. J gave up 1 base and V 5 bases, and 1 base lay outside the gene matches. The CDR3 extends over 13 amino acids. In DNA, the CDR3 is TGTGCCAGCAGTAGGACAGGGAACACTGAAGCTTTCTTT. This encodes CASSRTGNTEAFF.

V usage is TRBV27 and J usage is TRBJ2-2; perhaps TRBD1 as D (5 bases). CDR1 is MNHEY and CDR2 is SMNVEV in the germline V gene (reference sequence). The CDR3 runs 13 residues. Deletions cut 6 bases from V and 6 bases from J, with 11 bases between. CDR3 coding DNA: TGTGCCAGCAGCCTTATCAGGGCCGGGGAGCTGTTTTTT. Translated, it gives CASSLIRAGELFF.

The V and J genes are TRBV3-1 (or the pseudogene TRBV3-2) and TRBJ1-2; D gene ambiguous. Trimming left V 3 bases short and J 7 bases short, with 12 bases between. The length of the CDR3 is 13 residues. Germline values: CDR1 LGHDT, CDR2 YNNKEL (reference sequence). In DNA form, the CDR3 reads TGTGCCAGCAGCCATGAGGCAGCTGGTGGCTACACCTTC. Its translation: CASSHEAAGGYTF.

The chain couples TRBV6-5 to TRBJ1-1, with TRBD1 matching 7 bases. With V trimmed by 6 bases and J by 10 bases, 11 bases remained unmatched. The CDR3 has 13 residues. CDR1 and CDR2 (germline): MNHEY, SVGAGI. The CDR3 DNA reads TGTGCCAGCAGGCGGGGACAGAACTCCCGAGCTTTCTTT. Translation gives CASRRGQNSRAFF.

The chain joins TRBV30 to TRBJ1-3; no firm D call. CDR1 GTSNPN and CDR2 SVGIG come from the germline V gene (reference sequence). With 0 bases removed from V and 0 bases from J, the gap between germline ends came to 6 bases. The length of the CDR3 is 14 residues. CDR3 amino acids: CAWSVGSSGNTIYF. The DNA for the CDR3 is TGTGCCTGGAGTGTCGGTAGCTCTGGAAACACCATATATTTT. Using reference TRBV30 and TRBJ1-3 for the parts outside the CDR3, the full variable domain is SQTIHQWPATLVQPVGSPLSLECTVEGTSNPNLYWYRQAAGRGLQLLFYSVGIGQISSEVPQNLSASRPQDRQFILSSKKLLLSDSGFYLCAWSVGSSGNTIYFGEGSWLTVV.

The gene calls are TRBV6-4 and TRBJ2-1, with D possibly being TRBD2 (5 bases). The V gene's germline CDR1 is MRHNA and CDR2 SNTAGT. V was shortened by 4 bases and J by 0 bases, with 10 bases between the two germline ends. CDR3 size: 15 residues. In DNA, the CDR3 is TGTGCCAGCAGTGGGGAACGGGGCTCCTACAATGAGCAGTTCTTC. Amino acid sequence: CASSGERGSYNEQFF.

CDR3 in amino acids: CASSPTIGRQETQYF. The CDR3 DNA reads as TGTGCCAGCTCACCAACAATAGGGAGGCAAGAGACCCAGTACTTC. The rearrangement links TRBV18 to TRBJ2-5; D may be TRBD2 (6 bases). There are 15 residues in the CDR3. V was trimmed by 2 bases and J by 2 bases, leaving 12 bases between them. Looked up from germline, CDR1 is KGHSH and CDR2 is LQKENI.

J is TRBJ2-1 and V is TRBV14; tentatively, D is TRBD2 (6 bases). Germline lookup yields CDR1 SGHDN and CDR2 FVKESK. The CDR3 length is 14 residues. V was clipped by 0 bases and J by 8 bases, with 11 bases between them. CDR3 sequence reads: CASSQDSDYYEQFF. DNA of the CDR3: TGTGCCAGCAGCCAAGATTCGGACTATTATGAGCAGTTCTTC.

The gene calls are TRBV30 and TRBJ2-7; TRBD1 might be the D (5 bases). Germline values: CDR1 GTSNPN, CDR2 SVGIG (reference sequence). This CDR3 has 16 amino acids. V was cut by 2 bases and J by 2 bases, with 19 bases left in between. The CDR3 DNA follows: TGTGCCTGGAGTCCCCGGGTGGGGCGACGGCCCTACGAGCAGTACTTC. Its protein is CAWSPRVGRRPYEQYF.

The rearrangement uses TRBV27 and TRBJ2-5, with D possibly being TRBD2 (5 bases). The CDR3 is 15 amino acids. CDR1 and CDR2 from the germline V gene are MNHEY and SMNVEV (reference sequence). Trimming took 0 bases from V and 5 from J, leaving 13 bases between them. This CDR3 is CASSLSPGLRETQYF. CDR3 DNA sequence: TGTGCCAGCAGTTTATCCCCGGGGTTAAGGGAGACCCAGTACTTC.

The rearrangement links TRBV21-1 to TRBJ2-4; TRBD1 is the table's D call, not checked against the DNA. TRBV21-1 counts as a pseudogene. The CDR3 is 21 residues long. The CDR3 DNA sequence: TGTGCCAGCAGCAAAGCTATACAAGCGCCGGGGGACAGAGTAGCCAAAAACATTCAGTACTTC. Protein sequence: CASSKAIQAPGDRVAKNIQYF.

The chain uses TRBV7-9 and TRBJ2-7, with TRBD2 identical over 9 bases. The CDR3 spans 15 residues. Unmatched junction bases numbered 6, after V lost 0 bases and J lost 6 bases. Germline assignment: CDR1 SEHNR and CDR2 FQNEAQ (reference sequence). The CDR3 region has the DNA TGTGCCAGCAGCTTAGCCAATAGCGGGAGCGGCGAGCAGTACTTC. Amino acid sequence: CASSLANSGSGEQYF.

This chain uses TRBV12-3 or TRBV12-4 with TRBJ2-7, with TRBD2 identical over 7 bases. Trimming took 8 bases from V and 5 from J; bases not matched to a gene: 9. CDR3 length: 13 residues. The CDR3 DNA reads as TGTGCCAGCGGACGCTCGGGGGGTAACGAGCAGTACTTC. This translates into CASGRSGGNEQYF.

The CDR3 protein is CASTPQGGRYTGELFF. CDR3 DNA sequence: TGTGCCAGCACCCCCCAAGGGGGCCGTTACACCGGGGAGCTGTTTTTT. The rearrangement links TRBV7-2 to TRBJ2-2; TRBD1 agrees at 7 bases. Trimming cost V 7 bases and J 3 bases; bases outside gene matches: 11. The CDR3 length is 16 residues. CDR1 and CDR2 from the germline V gene are SGHTA and FQGNSA.

This clone was seen once. This rearrangement joins TRBV7-9 to TRBJ1-4; 9 bases fit TRBD1. The germline V gene has CDR1 SEHNR and CDR2 FQNEAQ (reference sequence). CDR3 length: 14 residues. After removal of 4 bases from V and 7 bases from J, the junction contained 4 bases not matched to a gene. CDR3 loop: CASSSRTGVEKLFF. For the CDR3, the DNA is TGTGCCAGCAGCTCACGGACAGGGGTTGAAAAACTGTTTTTT.

The V call is TRBV5-4, the J call TRBJ1-4; D not resolved. Germline V gene lookup returns CDR1 SGHNT and CDR2 YYREEE (reference sequence). The CDR3 covers 14 residues. Trimming stripped 0 bases from V and 6 bases from J, with 9 bases between. The CDR3 DNA is TGTGCCAGCAGCTTGGACCCGAGGGATGAAAAACTGTTTTTT. It translates to CASSLDPRDEKLFF.